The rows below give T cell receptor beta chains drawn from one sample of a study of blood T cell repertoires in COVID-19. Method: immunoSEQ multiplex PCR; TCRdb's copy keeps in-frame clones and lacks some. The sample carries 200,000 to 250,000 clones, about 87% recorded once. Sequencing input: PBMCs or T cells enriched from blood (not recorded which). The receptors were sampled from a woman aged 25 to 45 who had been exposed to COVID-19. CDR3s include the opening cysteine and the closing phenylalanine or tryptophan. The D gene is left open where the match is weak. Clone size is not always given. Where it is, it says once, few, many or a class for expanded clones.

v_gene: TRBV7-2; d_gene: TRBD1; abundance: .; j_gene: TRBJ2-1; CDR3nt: TGTGCCAGCAGCTTACAGCCCCCGGGGACAGCTAACAATGAGCAGTTCTTC; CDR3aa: CASSLQPPGTANNEQFF
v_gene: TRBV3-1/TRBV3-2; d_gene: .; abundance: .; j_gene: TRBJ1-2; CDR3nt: TGTGCCAGCAGCCCCTTTCGGAGTCCGGGACATTCGGGCTACACCTTC; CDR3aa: CASSPFRSPGHSGYTF
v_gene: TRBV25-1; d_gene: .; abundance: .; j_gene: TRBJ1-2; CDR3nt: TGTGCCAGCAGTGAATACGGACAGAGCTATGGCTACACCTTC; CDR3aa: CASSEYGQSYGYTF
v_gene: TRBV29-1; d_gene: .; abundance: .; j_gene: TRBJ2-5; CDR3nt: TGCAGCGTTGAGGGCAGGGGCCAGACCCAGTACTTC; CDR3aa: CSVEGRGQTQYF
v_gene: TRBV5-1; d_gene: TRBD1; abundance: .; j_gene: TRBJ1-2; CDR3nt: TGCGCCAGCAGCCCCAGACAGGGGGCGCAGACTTTCTATGGCTACACCTTC; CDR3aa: CASSPRQGAQTFYGYTF
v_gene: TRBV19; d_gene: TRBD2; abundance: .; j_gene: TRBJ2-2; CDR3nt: TGTGCCAGTAGTACCGACCGACTAGCGGGAGGTTTCACCGGGGAGCTGTTTTTT; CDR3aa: CASSTDRLAGGFTGELFF
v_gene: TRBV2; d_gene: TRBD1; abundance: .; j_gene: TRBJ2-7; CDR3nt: TGTGCCAGTGGGACAGGGGGCTACGAGCAGTACTTC; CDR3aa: CASGTGGYEQYF
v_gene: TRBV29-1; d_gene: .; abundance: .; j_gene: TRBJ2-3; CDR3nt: TGCAGCGTTTCCCAGGGCACAGATACGCAGTATTTT; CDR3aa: CSVSQGTDTQYF
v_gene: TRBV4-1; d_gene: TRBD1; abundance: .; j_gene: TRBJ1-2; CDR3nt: TGCGCCAGCAGCCCTTGGGACAGGGCCTATGGCTACACCTTC; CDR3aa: CASSPWDRAYGYTF
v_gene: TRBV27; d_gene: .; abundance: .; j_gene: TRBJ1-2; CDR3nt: TGTGCCAGCAGTGCCTCCCCGGGGAAAGCTAACTATGGCTACACCTTC; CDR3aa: CASSASPGKANYGYTF
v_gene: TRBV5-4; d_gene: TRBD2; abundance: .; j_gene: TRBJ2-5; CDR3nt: TGTGCCAGCAGCCGCCGGGGAGCGGGAGGTGCTAGAGAGACCCAGTACTTC; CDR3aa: CASSRRGAGGARETQYF
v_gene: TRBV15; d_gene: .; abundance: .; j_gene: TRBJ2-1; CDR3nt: TGTGCCACCAGCAGGGGTTTAAGCTCTAGCTCCTACAATGAGCAGTTCTTC; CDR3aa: CATSRGLSSSSYNEQFF
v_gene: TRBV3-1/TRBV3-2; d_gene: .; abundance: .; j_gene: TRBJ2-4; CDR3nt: TGTGCCAGCAGCCAAGTCCGGGGTACAGCCAAAAACATTCAGTACTTC; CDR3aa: CASSQVRGTAKNIQYF
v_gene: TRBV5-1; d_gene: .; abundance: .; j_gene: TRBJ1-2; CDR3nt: TGCGCCAGCAGCCCTCAGCTCTCAGGGGTCCTCAACTATGGCTACACCTTC; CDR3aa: CASSPQLSGVLNYGYTF
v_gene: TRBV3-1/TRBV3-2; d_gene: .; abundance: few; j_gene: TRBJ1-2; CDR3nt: TGTGCCAGCAGCCAAAAGGAGGGGATCTATGGCTACACCTTC; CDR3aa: CASSQKEGIYGYTF
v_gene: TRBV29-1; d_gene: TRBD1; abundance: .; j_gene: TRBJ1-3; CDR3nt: TGCAGCGTGCAGGGGGACTCTGGAAACACCATATATTTT; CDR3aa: CSVQGDSGNTIYF
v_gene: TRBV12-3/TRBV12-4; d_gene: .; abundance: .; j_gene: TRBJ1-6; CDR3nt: TGTGCCAGCAGTCGTAATTCACCCCTCCACTTT; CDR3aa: CASSRNSPLHF
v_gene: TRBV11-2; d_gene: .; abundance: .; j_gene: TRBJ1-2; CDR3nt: TGTGCCAGCAGCTTAAGTGGCCCGGGAGGCTACACCTTC; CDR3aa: CASSLSGPGGYTF
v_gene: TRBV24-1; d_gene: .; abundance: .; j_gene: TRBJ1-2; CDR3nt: TGTGCCACCAGTGACCGCCTGGGGCGAGGAGGCTACACCTTC; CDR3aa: CATSDRLGRGGYTF
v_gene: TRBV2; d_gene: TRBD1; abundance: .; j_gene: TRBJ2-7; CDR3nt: TGTGCCAGCAGTCCGACAGGGGGATACGAGCAGTACTTC; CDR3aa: CASSPTGGYEQYF
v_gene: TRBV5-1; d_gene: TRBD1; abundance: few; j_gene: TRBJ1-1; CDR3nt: TGCGCCAGCAGCTTGGTTTGGACAGGTATGCGACTGATGAACACTGAAGCTTTCTTT; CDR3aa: CASSLVWTGMRLMNTEAFF
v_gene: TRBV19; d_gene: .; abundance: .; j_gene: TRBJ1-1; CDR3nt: TGTGCCAGTAGCCGCACCGGTGGGAGTCTGGACGGTGGGGTGAACACTGAAGCTTTCTTT; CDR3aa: CASSRTGGSLDGGVNTEAFF
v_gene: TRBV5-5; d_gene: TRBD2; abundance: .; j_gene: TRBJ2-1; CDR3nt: TGTGCCAGCAGGCCTATCCTAGCGGGAGGGCAAAATGAGCAGTTCTTC; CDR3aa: CASRPILAGGQNEQFF
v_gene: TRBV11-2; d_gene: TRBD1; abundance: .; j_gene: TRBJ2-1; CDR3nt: TGTGCCAGCAGCTTCTGGACAGGGCCAAACAATGAGCAGTTCTTC; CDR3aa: CASSFWTGPNNEQFF
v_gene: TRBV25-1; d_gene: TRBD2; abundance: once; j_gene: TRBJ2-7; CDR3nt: TGTGCCAGCAGTAACCCAATAGCGGGAGATTTAGAGCAGTACTTC; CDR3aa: CASSNPIAGDLEQYF
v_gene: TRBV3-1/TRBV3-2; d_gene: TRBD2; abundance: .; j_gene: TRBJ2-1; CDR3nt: TGTGCCAGCAGAGCGGGACTACAAAACAATGAGCAGTTCTTC; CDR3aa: CASRAGLQNNEQFF
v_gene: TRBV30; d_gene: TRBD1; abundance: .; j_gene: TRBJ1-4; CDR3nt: TGTGCCTGGAGTGTTGGGACAGGGGCGGCCTTCGAAAAACTGTTTTTT; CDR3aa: CAWSVGTGAAFEKLFF
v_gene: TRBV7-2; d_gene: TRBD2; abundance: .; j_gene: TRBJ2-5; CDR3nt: TGTGCCAGCAGCCTTGGACTAGCGGCCTTCCAAGAGACCCAGTACTTC; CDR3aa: CASSLGLAAFQETQYF
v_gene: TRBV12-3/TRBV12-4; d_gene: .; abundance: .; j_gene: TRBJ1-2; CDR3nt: TGTGCCAGCAGTTTAGAAACCGGGGGCTACACCTTC; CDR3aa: CASSLETGGYTF
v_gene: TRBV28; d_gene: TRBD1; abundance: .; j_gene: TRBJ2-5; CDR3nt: TGTGCCAGCAGTTTAAAGTGGACAGGGGTCGAGACCCAGTACTTC; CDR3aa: CASSLKWTGVETQYF
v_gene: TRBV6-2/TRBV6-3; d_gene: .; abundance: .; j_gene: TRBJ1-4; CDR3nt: TGTGCCAGCAGTTATCGGGACACCGGGTATGAAAAACTGTTTTTT; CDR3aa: CASSYRDTGYEKLFF
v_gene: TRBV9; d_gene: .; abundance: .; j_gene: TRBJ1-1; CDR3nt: TGTGCCAGCAGCTCACGACAGAACACTGAAGCTTTCTTT; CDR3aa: CASSSRQNTEAFF
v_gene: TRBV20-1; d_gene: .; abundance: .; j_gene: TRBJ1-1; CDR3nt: TGCAGTGCTAGTGACAGGTCCAGGGGCACTGAAGCTTTCTTT; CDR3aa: CSASDRSRGTEAFF
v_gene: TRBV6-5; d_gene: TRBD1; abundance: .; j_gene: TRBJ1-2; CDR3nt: TGTGCCAGCAGTTACGGGACAGGGACCCCTAACTATGGCTACACCTTC; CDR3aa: CASSYGTGTPNYGYTF
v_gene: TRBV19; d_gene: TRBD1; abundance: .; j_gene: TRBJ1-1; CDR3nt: TGTGCCAGTAGTAGGTTCAGGGGGCGCGAGGACACTGAAGCTTTCTTT; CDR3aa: CASSRFRGREDTEAFF
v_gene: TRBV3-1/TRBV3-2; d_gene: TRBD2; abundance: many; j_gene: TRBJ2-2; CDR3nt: TGTGCCAGCAGCCAAGAAGTCGGGAGGGGAACCGGGGAGCTGTTTTTT; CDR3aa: CASSQEVGRGTGELFF
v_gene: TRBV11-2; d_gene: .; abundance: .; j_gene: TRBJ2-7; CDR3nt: TGTGCCAGCAGCCCCGTTAGGGGTCGGGAGCAGTACTTC; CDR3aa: CASSPVRGREQYF
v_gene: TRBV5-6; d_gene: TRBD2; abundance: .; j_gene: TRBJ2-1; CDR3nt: TGTGCCAGCAGCTCTAGCGGGAGGGCCCTCGTCGAGCAGTTCTTC; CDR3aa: CASSSSGRALVEQFF
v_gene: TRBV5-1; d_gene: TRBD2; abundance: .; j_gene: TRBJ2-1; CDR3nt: TGCGCCAGCAGCCCCAGCGGGAGGCATAACGATGAGCAGTTCTTC; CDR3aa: CASSPSGRHNDEQFF
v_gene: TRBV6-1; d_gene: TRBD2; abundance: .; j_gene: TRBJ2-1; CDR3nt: TGTGCCAGCAGTGCAGGACTAGCGGGAACACTATACAATGAGCAGTTCTTC; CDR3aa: CASSAGLAGTLYNEQFF
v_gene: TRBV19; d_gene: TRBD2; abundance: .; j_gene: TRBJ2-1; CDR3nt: TGTGCCAGTAGTATCTACCCGACTAGCGGGAGCCCAGGCGGGCAGTTCTTC; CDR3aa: CASSIYPTSGSPGGQFF
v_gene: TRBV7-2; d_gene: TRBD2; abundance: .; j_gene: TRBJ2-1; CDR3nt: TGTGCCAGCAGCTTATGGGAGGGCCCACCTTGGGAGCAGTTCTTC; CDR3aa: CASSLWEGPPWEQFF
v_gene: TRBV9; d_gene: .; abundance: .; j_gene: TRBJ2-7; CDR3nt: TGTGCCAGCAGCGTAGCTCCTAGAACGAGCTTTGGAGAGCAGTACTTC; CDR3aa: CASSVAPRTSFGEQYF
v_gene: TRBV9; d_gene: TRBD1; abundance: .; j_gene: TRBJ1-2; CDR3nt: TGTGCCAGCTCCGTAGCCGGGACAGTCGACTATGGCTACACCTTC; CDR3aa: CASSVAGTVDYGYTF
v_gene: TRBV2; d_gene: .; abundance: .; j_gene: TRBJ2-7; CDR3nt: TGTGCCAGCAACCGGGACTTTCGGGTCGTCGGGCAGTACTTC; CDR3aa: CASNRDFRVVGQYF
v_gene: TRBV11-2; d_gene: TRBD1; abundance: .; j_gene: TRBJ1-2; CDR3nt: TGTGCCAGCAGCCTTGACAGGGTCTATGGCTACACCTTC; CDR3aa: CASSLDRVYGYTF
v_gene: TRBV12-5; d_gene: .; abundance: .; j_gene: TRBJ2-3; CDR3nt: TGTGCTAGTGGTTTGACCATCTCCCAGAGCACAGATACGCAGTATTTT; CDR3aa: CASGLTISQSTDTQYF
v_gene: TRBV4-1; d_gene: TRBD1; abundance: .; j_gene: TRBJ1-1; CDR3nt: TGCGCCAGCAGCCCCGGGCGAGGGGACAGCACTGAAGCTTTCTTT; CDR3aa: CASSPGRGDSTEAFF